This passage covers 21 T cell receptor beta chains from one sample sequenced in a study of immune heterogeneity within non-small cell lung tumors. The template for each sample was around 600 ng of genomic DNA, which had been extracted from bulk tumor tissue. While surgery was under way, several biopsies spaced far apart were taken per primary tumor. It was patients with untreated, newly diagnosed non-small cell lung cancer who underwent curative surgery. Amplifying TCR beta CDR3 involved multiplex PCR carried out with 32 V and 13 J primers. TCRdb reanalysed the multiplex PCR reads using MiXCR and keeps one entry per CDR3 protein. The repertoire has around 4,200 distinct CDR3 sequences, nearly 25% of them found once; the top ten carry around 10%. The material sequenced was lung tumor tissue. The receptors here all came from a man aged 50 to 60 with non-small cell lung cancer.

This clonotype was found many times. This CDR3 is CASSVREGSSTDTQYF. DNA for the CDR3: TGTGCCAGCAGCGTAAGAGAGGGATCCAGCACAGATACGCAGTATTTT. The chain joins TRBV9 to TRBJ2-3, with D perhaps TRBD2 (5 bases). Trimming left V 1 base short and J 0 bases short, with 12 bases between. In germline, CDR1 is SGDLS, CDR2 YYNGEE. The CDR3 is 16 residues long.

This chain links TRBV12-5 with TRBJ2-5; D perhaps matches TRBD2 (7 bases). Trimming cost V 0 bases and J 5 bases, with 19 bases left between them. This CDR3 contains 17 residues. CDR1 LGHNT and CDR2 FRNRAP come from the germline V gene. CDR3 nucleotide sequence: TGTGCTAGTGGTTTGGTAACGGGTAGGGGGGGCCTTGAGACCCAGTACTTC. Encoded protein: CASGLVTGRGGLETQYF.

Comments on this clonotype: Possible read error: a much larger clone is one base away. The chain is built from TRBV29-1 and TRBJ1-1; D unresolved. Trimming pared 3 bases from V and 7 bases from J, leaving 12 bases between. This CDR3 region has 12 residues. The germline V gene encodes CDR1 SQVTM and CDR2 ANQGSEA. The DNA of the CDR3 is TGCAGCGTTGATTCTGGGCCCAGTGAAGCTTTCTTT. This translates into CSVDSGPSEAFF.

By share, this clonotype ranks as medium-sized. The V and J genes are TRBV5-6 and TRBJ2-7, with a possible D match to TRBD1 (5 bases). V gave up 6 bases and J gave up 3 bases, with 16 bases separating them. The CDR3 is 14 residues long. Per the germline V gene, CDR1 is SGHDT and CDR2 is YYEEEE. CDR3 sequence: CASTRRGALYEQYF. The CDR3 DNA follows: TGTGCCAGCACCCGGCGTGGGGCCCTCTACGAGCAGTACTTC.

This clonotype was recorded at least ten times. A much larger clonotype is one base distant, so this may be a read error. The chain links TRBV12-3 or TRBV12-4 to TRBJ1-2; D is undetermined. V lost 11 bases, J lost 0 bases, and 10 bases lay in between. The CDR3 loop spans 12 amino acids. The chain's CDR3 is CAYYGPNYGYTF. The CDR3 DNA sequence: TGTGCCTACTACGGACCTAACTATGGCTACACCTTC.

This clonotype counts as medium-sized. This chain uses TRBV20-1 with TRBJ1-1; D gene ambiguous. Germline V gene data show CDR1 as DFQATT and CDR2 as SNEGSKA (reference sequence). V lost 0 bases and J lost 7, with 15 bases in between. CDR3 length: 14 amino acids. The CDR3 loop reads CSARDTAHLGEAFF. The CDR3 DNA reads TGCAGTGCTAGAGATACCGCCCATTTAGGTGAAGCTTTCTTT.

In regard to this clonotype: A much larger clone differs by one base, so this may be a read error. CDR3 loop: CARSLAGFATNEKLFF. The CDR3 bases are TGTGCCAGAAGCTTGGCCGGGTTCGCAACTAATGAAAAACTGTTTTTT. This chain joins TRBV5-5 and TRBJ1-4; D remains ambiguous. The CDR3 loop spans 16 amino acids. Germline V gene data show CDR1 as SGHKS and CDR2 as YYEKEE (reference sequence).

As for this clonotype: A much bigger clone sits one base away, suggesting this may be a read error. This chain links TRBV18 with TRBJ1-1; possibly TRBD1 for D (6 bases). Trimming took off 3 bases at V and 5 bases at J, with 13 bases between the two ends. The CDR3 spans 14 residues. CDR1 is KGHSH and CDR2 is LQKENI in the germline V gene. The CDR3 loop reads CASSPGLTGTEAFF. In DNA form, the CDR3 reads TGTGCCAGCTCACCCGGGTTAACAGGGACTGAAGCTTTCTTT.

This clonotype was picked up a small number of times. A read error may explain this, as a much larger clone is one base away. Lacking the conserved final phenylalanine or tryptophan, this CDR3 likely reflects a read error. The V call is TRBV6-9, the J call TRBJ1-1, with 7 bases aligning to TRBD1. This CDR3 comprises 15 residues. CDR1 is MNHGY, CDR2 SVAAGI, per germline. V shed 3 bases and J 5 bases; nucleotides not matched to a gene: 9. DNA for the CDR3: TGTGCCAGCAGTTACCCTGGACAGGAGAGGACTGAAGCTTTCCTT. Protein: CASSYPGQERTEAFL.

As for this clonotype: Compared with germline, one end of the junction differs, possibly owing to a read error. This chain uses TRBV7-2 with TRBJ2-2, with D maybe TRBD2 (5 bases). The CDR3 totals 15 residues. Germline assignment: CDR1 SGHTA and CDR2 FQGNSA. DNA for the CDR3: TGTGCCAGCAGCTATTCGAGTCAGCACACCGGGGAGTTGTTTTTT. This translates into CASSYSSQHTGELFF.

A remark on this clonotype: Because the CDR3 is missing its conserved closing phenylalanine or tryptophan, this is likely a read error. The chain combines TRBV28 with TRBJ1-1; tentative D call: TRBD1 (5 bases). V was trimmed by 3 bases and J by 1 base, leaving 12 bases between them. The CDR3 is made up of 15 amino acids. Germline V gene sequence: CDR1 MDHEN, CDR2 SYDVKM. The CDR3 DNA reads as TGTGCCAGCAGTTTGGCGGGGGGAACGAACACTGAAGCTTTCATT. Amino acid sequence: CASSLAGGTNTEAFI.

By share of the sample, this clonotype is medium-sized. This chain uses TRBV6-5 with TRBJ2-1, with D perhaps assigned TRBD1 or TRBD2 (5 bases each). The CDR3 loop spans 15 amino acids. With 2 bases removed from V and 9 bases from J, the gap between germline ends came to 17 bases. CDR1 MNHEY and CDR2 SVGAGI come from the germline V gene. CDR3 bases: TGTGCCAGCAGTTACCGGGACCTGGGAGCTGGTGAGCAGTTCTTC. Translated: CASSYRDLGAGEQFF.

A note on this clonotype: The junction shows a germline mismatch at one end, possibly a read error. The V call is TRBV5-1, the J call TRBJ1-3; D perhaps matches TRBD1 (6 bases). The germline gives CDR1 SGHRS, CDR2 YFSETQ. The CDR3 runs 16 residues. CDR3 region: CASSPLDRMGGNTISF. DNA of the CDR3: TGCGCCAGCAGCCCACTCGACAGGATGGGTGGAAATACCATATCTTTT.

This clonotype counts as medium-sized. The rearrangement links TRBV20-1 to TRBJ2-3, with a weak D call TRBD2 (5 bases). CDR1 is DFQATT and CDR2 is SNEGSKA in the germline V gene (reference sequence). CDR3 length: 14 amino acids. V was clipped by 0 bases and J by 4 bases, with 11 bases between them. This chain's CDR3 is CSARDPRGSDTQYF. CDR3 sequence (DNA): TGCAGTGCTAGAGATCCGCGAGGGTCAGATACGCAGTATTTT.

By proportion, this clonotype is medium-sized. This rearrangement joins TRBV30 to TRBJ2-7; the D gene is possibly TRBD1 (6 bases). This CDR3 region has 15 residues. Germline CDR1 and CDR2: GTSNPN and SVGIG (reference sequence). Trimming took off 4 bases at V and 0 bases at J, with 16 bases between the two ends. The CDR3, as DNA: TGTGCCTGGAATCCCCGGGACACCCACTCCTACGAGCAGTACTTC. Protein product: CAWNPRDTHSYEQYF.

This clonotype was found many times. This chain connects TRBV30 to TRBJ1-1; D perhaps matches TRBD1 (5 bases). CDR3 length: 13 residues. Trimming removed 0 bases at V and 1 base at J, with 6 bases between. In germline, CDR1 is GTSNPN, CDR2 SVGIG (reference sequence). DNA for the CDR3: TGTGCCTGGAGTGTACAGGAGAACACTGAAGCTTTCTTT. Its protein product is CAWSVQENTEAFF.

In this sample, this clonotype is medium-sized. CDR3 DNA: TGCGCCAGCAGCCAAGATGTTGCCAGGGATAGCAATCAGCCCCAGCATTTT. Translation gives CASSQDVARDSNQPQHF. V is TRBV4-1 and J is TRBJ1-5; a possible D gene is TRBD1 (5 bases). V was clipped by 0 bases and J by 0 bases, with 12 bases between them. The CDR3 has 17 amino acids. Per germline, CDR1 MGHRA and CDR2 YSYEKL.

By share, this clonotype ranks as medium-sized. The junction and the germline gene differ at one end; a read error may be behind it. J is TRBJ2-1 and V is TRBV7-9, with 9 bases lining up with TRBD2. Germline V gene lookup returns CDR1 SEHNR and CDR2 FQNEAQ (reference sequence). The CDR3 sequence is 12 residues long. Here the CDR3 DNA reads TGTGCCAGCAGCTTAGACGTAGCGGGAGTAGTCTTC. This codes for CASSLDVAGVVF.

The chain recombines TRBV20-1 with TRBJ2-2, with 10 bases aligning to TRBD2. V lost 3 bases to trimming and J lost 8 bases; unmatched junction nucleotides: 12. The CDR3 covers 16 residues. Germline CDR1 DFQATT, CDR2 SNEGSKA (reference sequence). CDR3 amino acids: CSARGGSSGRSGELFF. The DNA of the CDR3 is TGCAGTGCTAGGGGGGGGTCTAGCGGGAGATCTGGGGAGCTGTTTTTT.

Within the sample, this clonotype is medium-sized. This sequence joins TRBV10-3 and TRBJ2-1, with TRBD2 matching over 9 bases. The length of the CDR3 is 15 residues. The V gene end was trimmed by 0 bases and the J gene end by 4 bases; junction bases not matched to a gene: 1. Germline CDR1 and CDR2: ENHRY and SYGVKD. The CDR3 reads CAISESSGGYNEQFF. DNA for the CDR3: TGTGCCATCAGTGAGTCTAGCGGGGGTTACAATGAGCAGTTCTTC.

Turning to this clonotype: It is likely a read error, because the conserved phenylalanine at the end of the CDR3 is missing. The V gene is TRBV28, the J gene TRBJ2-1; 14 bases line up with TRBD2. CDR1 and CDR2 (germline): MDHEN, SYDVKM. The CDR3 is made up of 17 amino acids. Trimming cost V 5 bases and J 3 bases; bases outside gene matches: 6. Here the CDR3 DNA reads TGTGCCAGCAGTAAGGGACTAGCGGGAGTCCTCTACAATGAGCAGTTCTTA. Its translation: CASSKGLAGVLYNEQFL.